The present T cell receptor (beta chain) was sequenced within a study of cytomegalovirus exposure and HLA in healthy donors. The PCR used 60 Vbeta and 13 Jbeta primers. In the authors' workflow: Later reanalysis found roughly 80 million unique TCR beta chains, some 10 million of them shared. Clones were sequenced by immunoSEQ multiplex PCR, and TCRdb holds only the in-frame ones, with some missing. D and trimming come from the DNA, and the V and J calls and clone size come from that table. The table has approximately 100,000 clones, 60% to 80% seen once. The CDR3 loop spans 15 amino acids. The germline gives CDR1 LNHDA, CDR2 SQIVND (reference sequence). Trimming removed 7 bases from V and 7 bases from J; junction bases left unmatched: 15. A word on this clone: Its antigen is currently unknown.

Overall study findings and caveats: Later analysis suggested most CMV-associated TCR beta chains were HLA-restricted. Later analysis demonstrated an association between a missense DCLRE1C variant and TCR beta V- and J-gene trimming.

The source is a man aged 50-60 years in good health and CMV-seropositive. Sequences were obtained from PBMCs. V usage is TRBV19 and J usage is TRBJ1-2; 7 nucleotides line up with TRBD1. The CDR3 spells CASTRLSQGSGGYTF. CDR3 DNA sequence: TGTGCCAGTACCAGACTTTCACAGGGGTCGGGTGGCTACACCTTC.